Listed below are T cell receptor beta chains from one sample, sequenced in a study of shared clonotypes between healthy human individuals. Libraries were prepared by immunoSEQ multiplex PCR; TCRdb keeps only in-frame clonotypes and omits some of them. The sample holds 2,100,000 or so clones, approximately 96% seen once. Sequenced material: naive CD4+ T cells sorted from blood. The receptors were gathered from a man aged 18 to 30 in good health. CDR3s include the opening cysteine and the closing phenylalanine or tryptophan. D genes are given only for firm matches. Size values are once, few and many counts, or a class for expanded clones, and some rows have none.

size	V	D	J	CDR3	DNA
.	TRBV11-2	.	TRBJ2-3	CASSLRKDTQYF	TGTGCCAGCAGCTTACGGAAAGATACGCAGTATTTT
.	TRBV2	TRBD2	TRBJ2-7	CASRLAGNSYEQYF	TGTGCCAGCAGACTAGCGGGAAACTCCTACGAGCAGTACTTC
.	TRBV9	.	TRBJ1-4	CASSVDRAEGEKLFF	TGTGCCAGCAGCGTAGACAGGGCTGAGGGTGAAAAACTGTTTTTT
.	TRBV20-1	.	TRBJ2-5	CSARGESQYF	TGCAGTGCTAGGGGAGAGAGCCAGTACTTC
once	TRBV5-4	TRBD2	TRBJ2-3	CASSRGGAQDTQYF	TGTGCCAGCAGCCGCGGGGGGGCCCAAGATACGCAGTATTTT
.	TRBV7-2	TRBD2	TRBJ2-7	CASSLLSGSSYEQYF	TGTGCCAGCAGCTTACTTAGCGGGAGCTCCTACGAGCAGTACTTC
.	TRBV6-1	.	TRBJ2-1	CASSDPGQYNEQFF	TGTGCCAGCAGTGATCCAGGACAGTACAATGAGCAGTTCTTC
.	TRBV6-6	TRBD1	TRBJ1-5	CASSYGQGMSNQPQHF	TGTGCCAGCAGTTACGGACAGGGCATGAGCAATCAGCCCCAGCATTTT
.	TRBV7-9	.	TRBJ2-7	CASSFGQPAYEQYF	TGTGCCAGCAGCTTCGGGCAACCAGCCTACGAGCAGTACTTC
once	TRBV29-1	.	TRBJ1-2	CSVENRGPRNYGYTF	TGCAGCGTTGAGAACCGGGGTCCCCGAAACTATGGCTACACCTTC
.	TRBV5-1	TRBD1	TRBJ1-1	CASSLWDSGTEAFF	TGCGCCAGCAGCTTGTGGGACAGCGGGACTGAAGCTTTCTTT
few	TRBV7-2	.	TRBJ2-7	CASSLSSYEQYF	TGTGCCAGCAGCTTGAGCTCCTACGAGCAGTACTTC
.	TRBV4-1	.	TRBJ2-7	CASSQPRGGQPYEQYF	TGCGCCAGCAGCCAACCGAGGGGGGGCCAACCCTACGAGCAGTACTTC
.	TRBV10-2	TRBD2	TRBJ2-3	CASRASGAASTDTQYF	TGCGCCAGCAGGGCAAGCGGGGCAGCTAGCACAGATACGCAGTATTTT
.	TRBV9	.	TRBJ2-1	CASSVGGNNNNEQFF	TGTGCCAGCAGCGTAGGCGGGAATAATAACAATGAGCAGTTCTTC
.	TRBV5-1	.	TRBJ2-5	CASSDPGVETQYF	TGCGCCAGCAGCGACCCGGGCGTTGAGACCCAGTACTTC
.	TRBV11-2	.	TRBJ2-3	CASSHPRGTDTQYF	TGTGCCAGCAGCCACCCCCGTGGCACAGATACGCAGTATTTT
.	TRBV6-5	.	TRBJ1-6	CASSYGKLPASPLHF	TGTGCCAGCAGTTACGGGAAACTACCGGCTTCACCCCTCCACTTT
.	TRBV7-2	TRBD2	TRBJ2-1	CASSPRGRAHNEQFF	TGTGCCAGCAGCCCCCGCGGGAGGGCCCACAATGAGCAGTTCTTC
.	TRBV7-8	.	TRBJ1-1	CASSLGGLNTEAFF	TGTGCCAGCAGCTTAGGGGGGCTGAACACTGAAGCTTTCTTT
once	TRBV7-8	.	TRBJ1-5	CASSLGGAGDQPQHF	TGTGCCAGCAGCTTAGGGGGGGCAGGCGATCAGCCCCAGCATTTT
.	TRBV7-9	TRBD1	TRBJ1-1	CASSPRGQGARKTNTEAFF	TGTGCCAGCAGCCCTAGGGGACAGGGGGCGAGAAAAACGAACACTGAAGCTTTCTTT
.	TRBV15	.	TRBJ1-5	CATSRDRSSNQPQHF	TGTGCCACCAGCAGAGATCGCAGTTCGAATCAGCCCCAGCATTTT
few	TRBV2	TRBD2	TRBJ2-7	CASSRDYSYEQYF	TGTGCCAGCAGTCGGGACTACTCCTACGAGCAGTACTTC
.	TRBV2	.	TRBJ2-5	CASMRAQETQYF	TGTGCCAGCATGCGGGCCCAAGAGACCCAGTACTTC
.	TRBV6-1	TRBD1	TRBJ1-2	CASSVRGGDYGYTF	TGTGCCAGCAGTGTCAGGGGGGGAGACTATGGCTACACCTTC
.	TRBV28	.	TRBJ1-5	CASSYWGGAGSNQPQHF	TGTGCCAGCAGTTACTGGGGCGGCGCCGGCAGCAATCAGCCCCAGCATTTT
.	TRBV30	.	TRBJ2-7	CAWSVRVEQYF	TGTGCCTGGAGTGTTCGGGTCGAGCAGTACTTC
.	TRBV7-9	TRBD1	TRBJ1-1	CASSRPDRARTEAFF	TGTGCCAGCAGCCGTCCAGACAGGGCTAGGACTGAAGCTTTCTTT
once	TRBV7-2	.	TRBJ1-5	CASSPLGVGNQPQHF	TGTGCCAGCAGCCCCTTGGGGGTAGGCAATCAGCCCCAGCATTTT
.	TRBV6-6	.	TRBJ1-4	CASSYKEGSGKLFF	TGTGCCAGCAGTTACAAGGAGGGATCGGGGAAACTGTTTTTT
.	TRBV6-1	.	TRBJ2-5	CASNEQGRETQYF	TGTGCCAGCAACGAGCAGGGGCGAGAGACCCAGTACTTC
.	TRBV7-2	TRBD2	TRBJ2-1	CASSPPSGNYNEQFF	TGTGCCAGCAGCCCCCCTAGCGGGAATTACAATGAGCAGTTCTTC
once	TRBV2	TRBD1	TRBJ1-1	CASTITGGGTEAFF	TGTGCCAGCACCATAACAGGGGGAGGGACTGAAGCTTTCTTT
.	TRBV6-6	TRBD1	TRBJ2-5	CASRAGTGVETQYF	TGTGCCAGCAGAGCCGGGACAGGGGTTGAGACCCAGTACTTC
.	TRBV5-1	.	TRBJ2-1	CASTRSKGAGSTNEQFF	TGCGCCAGTACACGAAGTAAGGGCGCCGGATCGACAAATGAGCAGTTCTTC
once	TRBV12-5	TRBD2	TRBJ2-5	CASGLGLAGQETQYF	TGTGCTAGTGGTTTAGGACTAGCGGGGCAAGAGACCCAGTACTTC
few	TRBV15	.	TRBJ1-2	CATSRGDKSSYGYTF	TGTGCCACCAGCAGGGGGGACAAATCCTCCTATGGCTACACCTTC
once	TRBV10-3	.	TRBJ1-1	CATTRTELNTEAFF	TGTGCCACCACTAGGACGGAATTGAACACTGAAGCTTTCTTT
.	TRBV4-3	TRBD2	TRBJ2-7	CASSQLAGGFSYEQYF	TGCGCCAGCAGCCAACTAGCGGGAGGGTTCTCCTACGAGCAGTACTTC
.	TRBV6-4	TRBD2	TRBJ2-1	CASSPGLAGVNEQFF	TGTGCCAGCAGTCCAGGACTAGCGGGAGTAAATGAGCAGTTCTTC
.	TRBV28	.	TRBJ1-4	CASSLSMEKLFF	TGTGCCAGCAGTTTATCCATGGAAAAACTGTTTTTT
once	TRBV19	TRBD2	TRBJ2-1	CASSIEREVWAYNEQFF	TGTGCCAGTAGTATTGAGCGGGAGGTTTGGGCCTACAATGAGCAGTTCTTC
.	TRBV5-1	.	TRBJ2-7	CASTRDRTYEQYF	TGCGCCAGCACCCGGGACCGTACCTACGAGCAGTACTTC
.	TRBV10-3	.	TRBJ2-1	CAISEASGGNEQFF	TGTGCCATCAGTGAGGCATCCGGAGGCAATGAGCAGTTCTTC
.	TRBV25-1	.	TRBJ1-4	CASRGTGPPNEKLFF	TGTGCCAGCAGAGGAACAGGCCCGCCTAATGAAAAACTGTTTTTT
.	TRBV6-6	.	TRBJ2-5	CASSLGVGETQYF	TGTGCCAGCAGTCTCGGGGTGGGGGAGACCCAGTACTTC
once	TRBV6-1	TRBD1	TRBJ1-2	CASRYDRVDGYTF	TGTGCCAGCAGGTACGACAGGGTGGATGGCTACACCTTC
.	TRBV6-1	TRBD2	TRBJ2-3	CASHSSGRSDTQYF	TGTGCCAGCCATTCTAGCGGGAGATCAGATACGCAGTATTTT
.	TRBV5-6	.	TRBJ1-5	CASSRASPGVYQPQHF	TGTGCCAGCAGCCGGGCCTCACCTGGGGTCTATCAGCCCCAGCATTTT
.	TRBV7-8	TRBD1	TRBJ1-1	CASTQGGNTEAFF	TGTGCCAGCACACAGGGGGGGAACACTGAAGCTTTCTTT
.	TRBV30	TRBD2	TRBJ2-7	CAWSGGWTSGLYSYEQYF	TGTGCCTGGAGTGGGGGTTGGACTAGCGGGCTCTACTCCTACGAGCAGTACTTC
.	TRBV2	TRBD1	TRBJ1-5	CASSTGPSNQPQHF	TGTGCCAGTTCGACAGGGCCTAGCAATCAGCCCCAGCATTTT
.	TRBV7-2	.	TRBJ1-2	CASSLGVSYRGYGYTF	TGTGCCAGCAGCTTAGGAGTTAGCTACCGAGGCTATGGCTACACCTTC